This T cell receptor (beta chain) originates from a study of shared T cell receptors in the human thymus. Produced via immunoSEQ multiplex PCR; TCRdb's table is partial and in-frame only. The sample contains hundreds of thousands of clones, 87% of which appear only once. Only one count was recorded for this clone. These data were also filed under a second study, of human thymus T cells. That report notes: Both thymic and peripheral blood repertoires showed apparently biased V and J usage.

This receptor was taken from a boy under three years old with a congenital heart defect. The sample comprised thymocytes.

The chain's CDR3 is CASSSGSGGIEDEQFF. CDR3 bases: TGTGCCAGCAGCTCCGGTAGCGGGGGGATTGAGGATGAGCAGTTCTTC. The chain links TRBV7-9 to TRBJ2-1; 10 nucleotides align to TRBD2. From germline, CDR1 is SEHNR and CDR2 FQNEAQ (reference sequence). Trimming at V came to 4 bases and at J to 8 bases, leaving 11 bases not matched to a gene. The CDR3 is 16 amino acids.